A single sample is the source of the 8 T cell receptor beta chains below, sequenced in a study of blood T cell repertoires in COVID-19. The protocol was immunoSEQ multiplex PCR, while the TCRdb copy is restricted to in-frame clones and leaves out a portion. The repertoire holds approximately 240,000 clones, with roughly nine tenths as singletons. Sequenced material: PBMCs or T cells enriched from blood (not recorded which). Source of these receptors: a woman between 45 and 65 years old in a cohort exposed to, infected with or recovered from COVID-19 (not recorded which).

V usage is TRBV19 and J usage is TRBJ1-5; D unclear. Germline lookup yields CDR1 LNHDA and CDR2 SQIVND (reference sequence). V shed 2 bases and J shed 7 bases, with 12 bases lying between them. The CDR3 spans 14 residues. The CDR3 DNA reads as TGTGCCAGTAGTATAAGTCACGGTTACCAGCCCCAGCATTTT. Amino acids: CASSISHGYQPQHF.

This chain links TRBV3-1 (or the pseudogene TRBV3-2) with TRBJ1-2, with D possibly being TRBD1 (5 bases). Germline loops: CDR1 LGHDT, CDR2 YNNKEL (reference sequence). Trimming left V 0 bases short and J 5 bases short, with 16 bases between. This CDR3 has 16 amino acids. The CDR3 coding sequence is TGTGCCAGCAGCCAAGACCTCTCCAGGGTCGGGTATGGCTACACCTTC. Amino acid sequence: CASSQDLSRVGYGYTF.

The gene calls are TRBV5-8 and TRBJ1-1; D possibly corresponds to TRBD1 (6 bases). Per germline, CDR1 SGHTS and CDR2 YDEGEE. The CDR3 has 13 amino acids. Trimming stripped 4 bases from V and 6 bases from J, with 13 bases between. CDR3 sequence reads: CASSLSPGAEAFF. The CDR3 coding sequence is TGTGCCAGCAGCCTTAGCCCAGGGGCTGAAGCTTTCTTT.

This clone has just a few counts. This chain joins TRBV10-3 and TRBJ1-1; the D is unclear. This CDR3 region has 13 residues. Germline V gene lookup returns CDR1 ENHRY and CDR2 SYGVKD. The V and J ends lost 4 bases and 4 bases respectively, with 10 bases between them. The CDR3 protein is CAISVGEGTEAFF. The CDR3 DNA follows: TGTGCCATCAGTGTCGGGGAGGGCACTGAAGCTTTCTTT.

The rearrangement uses TRBV24-1 and TRBJ1-2; no definite D call. This CDR3 is built from 14 residues. Germline CDR1 and CDR2: KGHDR and SFDVKD. The ends were cut back, 4 bases at V and 4 bases at J, with 12 bases in the middle. The CDR3 protein is CATSEERRVYGYTF. CDR3 DNA sequence: TGTGCCACCAGTGAGGAACGCCGGGTCTATGGCTACACCTTC.

CDR3 sequence (DNA): TGTGCCTGGAGTCCCAACAGCGGGCGACTACAAGAGACCCAGTACTTC. This encodes CAWSPNSGRLQETQYF. This rearrangement joins TRBV30 to TRBJ2-5; D is possibly TRBD2 (6 bases). With 2 bases removed from V and 2 bases from J, the gap between germline ends came to 18 bases. Germline CDR1 is GTSNPN and CDR2 is SVGIG (reference sequence). The CDR3 spans 16 residues.

The genes are TRBV27 and TRBJ1-1; D perhaps matches TRBD1 (6 bases). The CDR3 consists of 14 residues. Trimming took 6 bases from V and 4 from J, leaving 15 bases between them. The germline V gene has CDR1 MNHEY and CDR2 SMNVEV (reference sequence). CDR3 in DNA: TGTGCCAGCAGCTTTAACAGGGTCGGCACTGAAGCTTTCTTT. This translates into CASSFNRVGTEAFF.

J is TRBJ1-2 and V is TRBV9, with a tentative D call TRBD1 (6 bases). V was pared by 2 bases and J by 0 bases, with 11 bases between. Germline lookup yields CDR1 SGDLS and CDR2 YYNGEE. The CDR3 spans 15 residues. The CDR3 bases are TGTGCCAGCAGCGTGGGGCAGGGGACTAACTATGGCTACACCTTC. As protein: CASSVGQGTNYGYTF. Filled out from reference TRBV9 and TRBJ1-2, the complete variable domain reads DSGVTQTPKHLITATGQRVTLRCSPRSGDLSVYWYQQSLDQGLQFLIQYYNGEERAKGNILERFSAQQFPDLHSELNLSSLELGDSALYFCASSVGQGTNYGYTFGSGTRLTVV.